These 17 T cell receptor beta chains share one sample of origin, sequenced in a study of blood T cell repertoires in COVID-19 (TCRdb year 2020). Library construction relied on the immunoSEQ multiplex PCR assay. The immuneACCESS repertoire file appears here via TCRdb, limited to in-frame rearrangements. These files lack a portion of the clones; in checked studies, under half of the deficit traces to unresolved V genes, and the cause of the others is not known. The sample table contains tens of thousands of clones; only one count was recorded for roughly 89% of them. Jointly, the top ten make up about 5% of the sample. The sample comprised peripheral blood. The receptor set was obtained from a man between 50 and 59 years old with acute or convalescent COVID-19.

The chain carries TRBV9 and TRBJ2-2; D uncertain. CDR1 is SGDLS, CDR2 YYNGEE, per germline. The CDR3 length is 13 residues. V dropped 0 bases and J dropped 8 bases, with 8 bases sitting between them. The CDR3 loop reads CASSVVTPGELFF. CDR3 sequence (DNA): TGTGCCAGCAGCGTAGTAACACCGGGGGAGCTGTTTTTT.

The V call is TRBV5-1, the J call TRBJ2-7; 7 bases fit TRBD1. CDR1 SGHRS and CDR2 YFSETQ come from the germline V gene. CDR3 length equals 16 residues. With 9 bases clipped from V and 0 bases from J, the junction kept 15 bases outside the gene matches. This CDR3 is CATSFLTGSPSYEQYF. CDR3 coding DNA: TGCGCCACCTCCTTTTTGACAGGGAGCCCCTCCTACGAGCAGTACTTC.

This clone was observed a few times. V and J are TRBV19 and TRBJ2-5, with D perhaps TRBD1 (6 bases). CDR3 size: 14 residues. Trimming removed 5 bases from V and 2 bases from J, with 12 bases in between. CDR1 is LNHDA, CDR2 SQIVND, per germline (reference sequence). The CDR3 reads CASSVQGKQETQYF. DNA for the CDR3: TGTGCCAGTAGTGTACAGGGAAAACAAGAGACCCAGTACTTC.

This rearrangement joins TRBV30 to TRBJ1-2, with D hard to call. This CDR3 spans 14 amino acids. The germline V gene encodes CDR1 GTSNPN and CDR2 SVGIG (reference sequence). Trimming left V 5 bases short and J 2 bases short, with 15 bases between. The CDR3 loop reads CAWDPITTNYGYTF. The CDR3 DNA is TGTGCCTGGGACCCAATCACTACCAACTATGGCTACACCTTC.

The chain joins TRBV4-2 to TRBJ2-7; 7 bases agree with TRBD1. This CDR3 has 15 residues. Germline V gene lookup returns CDR1 LGHNA and CDR2 YNFKEQ. Trimming at V came to 3 bases and at J to 7 bases, leaving 12 bases not matched to a gene. The CDR3 loop is CASSHPGTERWEQYF. In DNA form, the CDR3 reads TGTGCCAGCAGCCACCCCGGGACAGAAAGGTGGGAGCAGTACTTC.

Only a few counts were recorded for this clone. J is TRBJ2-4 and V is TRBV11-2; D is possibly TRBD2 (5 bases). The CDR3 has 16 residues. V lost 5 bases and J 0 bases, leaving 14 bases between the germline ends. Germline V gene lookup returns CDR1 SGHAT and CDR2 FQNNGV. CDR3 bases: TGTGCCAGCAGCCTTAGGACTTCCCTAGCCAAAAACATTCAGTACTTC. Its translation is CASSLRTSLAKNIQYF.

In its sample, this clone was seen once. The chain's CDR3 is CASSLRLTSGLTDTQYF. As DNA, the CDR3 is TGTGCCAGCAGTTTACGGTTGACTAGCGGACTCACAGATACGCAGTATTTT. This rearrangement joins TRBV27 to TRBJ2-3, with 9 bases matching TRBD2. The CDR3 runs 17 residues. The trim removed 2 bases at V and 2 bases at J, leaving 8 bases unmatched. The germline V gene has CDR1 MNHEY and CDR2 SMNVEV (reference sequence).

Only one count was recorded for this clone. The J gene is TRBJ2-3, the V gene TRBV5-1; TRBD1 matches 10 bases. Germline lookup yields CDR1 SGHRS and CDR2 YFSETQ. The CDR3 is made up of 17 amino acids. The J segment lost 3 bases and the V segment lost 3 bases, leaving 10 bases of the junction unmatched. CDR3 region: CASSSTPPGQGTDTQYF. The CDR3 region has the DNA TGCGCCAGCAGCTCGACCCCTCCGGGACAGGGGACAGATACGCAGTATTTT.

This clone appeared once. The chain is built from TRBV7-8 and TRBJ2-1; 11 nucleotides line up with TRBD2. CDR1 and CDR2 from the germline V gene are SGHVS and FQNEAQ. The length of the CDR3 is 16 residues. Trimming cost V 1 base and J 8 bases; bases outside gene matches: 7. CDR3 residues: CASSLGLGTSGDEQFF. As DNA, the CDR3 is TGTGCCAGCAGCTTAGGTCTTGGGACTAGCGGCGATGAGCAGTTCTTC.

The CDR3 nucleotides read TGTGCCAGCAGGACCTCAGGACAGGTCAGAGGGTATGGCTACACCTTC. Translated: CASRTSGQVRGYGYTF. J is TRBJ1-2 and V is TRBV7-9, with 7 nucleotides matching TRBD1. The CDR3 is 16 residues long. Looked up from germline, CDR1 is SEHNR and CDR2 is FQNEAQ (reference sequence). V was clipped by 6 bases and J by 5 bases; unmatched bases: 15.

This clone was observed a handful of times. The chain combines TRBV11-3 with TRBJ2-1, with 8 bases that match TRBD2. V was pared by 1 base and J by 10 bases, with 12 bases of the junction left unmatched. CDR3 length equals 16 residues. Germline V lookup: CDR1 SGHNT, CDR2 YENEEA. CDR3 DNA: TGTGCCAGCAGCTTAGTAGGTCAGGCGGGAGGCGGCGAGCAGTTCTTC. The encoded protein is CASSLVGQAGGGEQFF.

This chain uses TRBV5-8 with TRBJ2-4, with unresolved D. Germline values: CDR1 SGHTS, CDR2 YDEGEE. This CDR3 comprises 14 residues. V was clipped by 0 bases and J by 2 bases, with 6 bases between them. CDR3 DNA sequence: TGTGCCAGCAGCTTGGATGGGCCCAAAAACATTCAGTACTTC. It translates to CASSLDGPKNIQYF.

In the case of this clone: A read error may produce the germline difference seen at one junction end. The rearrangement joins TRBV12-3 or TRBV12-4 to TRBJ1-4; D possibly corresponds to TRBD1 (5 bases). The CDR3 contains 11 residues. This CDR3 reads CASSLGGALAF. The CDR3 nucleotides read TGTGCCAGCAGTTTAGGCGGGGCTTTGGCCTTT.

This chain joins TRBV5-1 and TRBJ2-7, with 8 bases that match TRBD2. Trimming removed 4 bases from V and 5 bases from J; junction bases left unmatched: 20. In germline, CDR1 is SGHRS, CDR2 YFSETQ. CDR3 size: 18 residues. The CDR3 sequence is CASSPLGLAGLSSHEQYF. CDR3 DNA sequence: TGCGCCAGCAGCCCCCTGGGGTTAGCGGGGTTAAGTAGCCACGAGCAGTACTTC.

This chain uses TRBV11-2 with TRBJ2-1; 8 bases fit TRBD2. CDR1 is SGHAT, CDR2 FQNNGV, per germline. J was trimmed by 8 bases and V by 5 bases; bases with no gene match: 14. The CDR3 spans 16 residues. The CDR3 sequence is CASSRPPAGVSHEQFF. The CDR3 nucleotides are TGTGCCAGCAGCCGACCCCCAGCGGGAGTCTCGCATGAGCAGTTCTTC.

This clone was detected only a few times. The chain joins TRBV29-1 to TRBJ2-7; D unclear. Per germline, CDR1 SQVTM and CDR2 ANQGSEA. The V gene lost 3 bases and the J gene lost 3 bases, with 9 bases spanning the gap. The CDR3 extends over 12 amino acids. CDR3 DNA: TGCAGCGTTGAGGTCTACAGCTACGAGCAGTACTTC. Translating it yields CSVEVYSYEQYF.

The rearrangement joins TRBV11-2 to TRBJ1-6, with a possible D match to TRBD1 (5 bases). The V gene lost 1 base and the J gene lost 7 bases, with 17 bases spanning the gap. Germline CDR1 SGHAT, CDR2 FQNNGV. The CDR3 runs 17 residues. The CDR3 loop is CASSLVGAGGRNSPLHF. The CDR3 nucleotides read TGTGCCAGCAGCTTAGTAGGGGCCGGGGGAAGGAATTCACCCCTCCACTTT.